The 28 T cell receptor beta chains below all came from one sample that was sequenced in a study of technical replicates of blood from a handful of donors (dated by TCRdb to the late 2010s). The method was the immunoSEQ multiplex PCR assay. Held by TCRdb, this immuneACCESS table contains in-frame sequences only and omits some clones. Under half of the omission traces to an unresolved V gene where checked; the cause of the rest is unknown. This sample gives some 75,000 clones in total; 95% to 97% of them show up just once. Just over 0.3% of the sample is held by the ten biggest clonotypes. The sequencing sample was made of T cells isolated from PBMCs. The receptors were sampled from a human donor in good health.

The chain combines TRBV30 with TRBJ2-1; D is ambiguous. The CDR3 is made up of 11 amino acids. The germline V gene has CDR1 GTSNPN and CDR2 SVGIG (reference sequence). V lost 4 bases and J lost 8, with 9 bases in between. CDR3: CAWMERDEQFF. For the CDR3, the DNA is TGTGCCTGGATGGAGAGAGATGAGCAGTTCTTC.

The rearrangement links TRBV11-2 to TRBJ1-2; D is ambiguous. Germline V gives CDR1 SGHAT, CDR2 FQNNGV. The CDR3 has 13 amino acids. The germline V and J ends were trimmed by 2 bases and 7 bases, with 11 bases remaining between them. DNA of the CDR3: TGTGCCAGCAGCTTAAGGTCCAGGCCTGGCTACACCTTC. It encodes CASSLRSRPGYTF. The entire variable domain, with the rest obtained from reference TRBV11-2 and TRBJ1-2, is as follows: EAGVAQSPRYKIIEKRQSVAFWCNPISGHATLYWYQQILGQGPKLLIQFQNNGVVDDSQLPKDRFSAERLKGVDSTLKIQPAKLEDSAVYLCASSLRSRPGYTFGSGTRLTVV.

CDR3 DNA sequence: TGTGCCAGCAGCGCTAGGGGGTATGAGACCCAGTACTTC. Encoded protein: CASSARGYETQYF. The rearrangement links TRBV7-9 to TRBJ2-5; a possible D gene is TRBD1 (6 bases). Germline CDR1 SEHNR, CDR2 FQNEAQ (reference sequence). Trimming left V 5 bases short and J 5 bases short, with 12 bases between. The CDR3 has 13 residues.

This chain joins TRBV2 and TRBJ2-7; 8 bases are a match to TRBD1. Germline V gene lookup returns CDR1 SNHLY and CDR2 FYNNEI. This CDR3 contains 13 residues. Trimming took 6 bases from V and 2 from J; bases not matched to a gene: 3. CDR3 bases: TGTGCCAGCAGGGACAGGGCCGCCTACGAGCAGTACTTC. Protein product: CASRDRAAYEQYF.

Only one count was recorded for this clone. J is TRBJ2-1 and V is TRBV11-2, with 8 bases matching TRBD2. Germline V lookup: CDR1 SGHAT, CDR2 FQNNGV. J lost 0 bases, V lost 4 bases, and 8 bases had no gene match. CDR3 length equals 17 residues. The CDR3 here is CASSSPTGTSSYNEQFF. The CDR3 nucleotides are TGTGCCAGCAGCTCCCCGACCGGGACTAGCTCCTACAATGAGCAGTTCTTC.

The chain has TRBV2 and TRBJ1-5, with a tentative D call TRBD1 (5 bases). The germline V and J ends were trimmed by 5 bases and 6 bases, with 14 bases remaining between them. The CDR3 loop spans 14 amino acids. Per germline, CDR1 SNHLY and CDR2 FYNNEI. Here the CDR3 reads CASSTGSSGQPQHF. DNA for the CDR3: TGTGCCAGCAGTACAGGAAGTTCAGGTCAGCCCCAGCATTTT.

Only one count was recorded for this clone. The gene calls are TRBV6-1 and TRBJ2-1; 9 nucleotides line up with TRBD1. The germline gives CDR1 MNHNS, CDR2 SASEGT. V shed 8 bases, J shed 7 bases, and the junction held 9 bases outside the gene matches. The CDR3 is 14 residues long. As DNA, the CDR3 is TGTGCCAGCTCATTGGACAGGGGATGGAATGAGCAGTTCTTC. Translated: CASSLDRGWNEQFF.

The chain carries TRBV19 and TRBJ1-5, with a weak D call TRBD1 (6 bases). There are 15 residues in the CDR3. The V and J ends lost 2 bases and 4 bases respectively, with 12 bases between them. Germline V gives CDR1 LNHDA, CDR2 SQIVND (reference sequence). The CDR3, as DNA: TGTGCCAGTAGTATATCAGGACAGCCAAATCAGCCCCAGCATTTT. Its protein product is CASSISGQPNQPQHF. Combining the CDR3 with reference TRBV19 and TRBJ1-5 gives the whole variable domain DGGITQSPKYLFRKEGQNVTLSCEQNLNHDAMYWYRQDPGQGLRLIYYSQIVNDFQKGDIAEGYSVSREKKESFPLTVTSAQKNPTAFYLCASSISGQPNQPQHFGDGTRLSIL.

V and J are TRBV7-2 and TRBJ2-1, with D perhaps matching TRBD2 (6 bases). Trimming shortened V by 5 bases and J by 6 bases, and 17 bases separated the two germline ends. This CDR3 comprises 15 residues. Germline CDR1 SGHTA, CDR2 FQGNSA. CDR3 in DNA: TGTGCCAGCAGCCACGACAGCGGGCTAAGCAATGAGCAGTTCTTC. Translated: CASSHDSGLSNEQFF.

The V call is TRBV9, the J call TRBJ2-5, with 7 nucleotides matching TRBD2. This CDR3 comprises 17 residues. Germline V CDR1 and CDR2: SGDLS, YYNGEE. Losses at the gene ends were 2 bases for V and 2 bases for J; bases not matched to a gene: 12. The CDR3 protein is CASSVGLNMREQETQYF. CDR3 bases: TGTGCCAGCAGCGTCGGGCTCAATATGCGGGAGCAAGAGACCCAGTACTTC.

The chain recombines TRBV15 with TRBJ1-1; D not resolved. The V gene's germline CDR1 is LNHNV and CDR2 YYDKDF (reference sequence). The V end was cut by 5 bases, the J end by 2 bases, with 12 bases between. The CDR3 is 14 residues long. In DNA form, the CDR3 reads TGTGCCACCAGCCCGGCCAGGCTTAACACTGAAGCTTTCTTT. As protein: CATSPARLNTEAFF.

The genes are TRBV11-2 and TRBJ1-1; D is undetermined. Germline V gene sequence: CDR1 SGHAT, CDR2 FQNNGV. The CDR3 runs 11 residues. Trimming cost V 6 bases and J 4 bases, with 6 bases left between them. The CDR3 region is CASRGGTEAFF. The CDR3 DNA follows: TGTGCCAGCAGGGGAGGCACTGAAGCTTTCTTT.

The chain joins TRBV11-3 to TRBJ2-1, with TRBD2 matching 7 bases. V was pared by 1 base and J by 5 bases, with 5 bases of the junction left unmatched. The CDR3 consists of 15 residues. CDR1 and CDR2 (germline): SGHNT, YENEEA. The CDR3 here is CASSLAPAGNNEQFF. The CDR3 DNA sequence: TGTGCCAGCAGCTTAGCCCCAGCGGGGAACAATGAGCAGTTCTTC.

The chain combines TRBV25-1 with TRBJ2-1, with TRBD1 identical over 7 bases. The length of the CDR3 is 14 residues. From germline, CDR1 is MGHDK and CDR2 SYGVNS. The V gene end was trimmed by 2 bases and the J gene end by 7 bases; junction bases not matched to a gene: 5. The CDR3 spells CASSETTGRNEQFF. For the CDR3, the DNA is TGTGCCAGCAGTGAAACGACAGGGAGAAATGAGCAGTTCTTC.

The chain couples TRBV4-1 to TRBJ2-1, with a possible D match to TRBD1 (5 bases). The CDR3 contains 17 residues. V lost 2 bases, J lost 6 bases, and 20 bases lay in between. Germline assignment: CDR1 MGHRA and CDR2 YSYEKL. CDR3 residues: CASSQYPTEYRSNEQFF. The CDR3 DNA sequence: TGCGCCAGCAGCCAATACCCTACGGAGTACAGGAGCAATGAGCAGTTCTTC.

This rearrangement joins TRBV18 to TRBJ2-7, with D unresolved. Per the germline V gene, CDR1 is KGHSH and CDR2 is LQKENI. The V end was cut by 3 bases, the J end by 3 bases, with 15 bases between. CDR3 length: 15 residues. CDR3: CASSPSGSYRYEQYF. The CDR3 bases are TGTGCCAGCTCACCGTCTGGTAGCTACCGCTACGAGCAGTACTTC.

The J gene is TRBJ2-7, the V gene TRBV15; TRBD1 matches 7 bases. The J segment lost 3 bases and the V segment lost 0 bases, leaving 8 bases of the junction unmatched. The V gene's germline CDR1 is LNHNV and CDR2 YYDKDF (reference sequence). The length of the CDR3 is 16 residues. CDR3 sequence (DNA): TGTGCCACCAGCAGAGATCCCGGGACAGACATCTACGAGCAGTACTTC. It specifies CATSRDPGTDIYEQYF.

This chain links TRBV6-5 with TRBJ2-5; 8 bases are shared with TRBD1. The CDR3 sequence is 12 residues long. Per the germline V gene, CDR1 is MNHEY and CDR2 is SVGAGI. With 6 bases clipped from V and 5 bases from J, the junction kept 2 bases outside the gene matches. CDR3: CASSRTGETQYF. In DNA, the CDR3 is TGTGCCAGCAGCAGGACAGGGGAGACCCAGTACTTC.

The chain joins TRBV27 to TRBJ2-1; no clear D. Trimming stripped 7 bases from V and 9 bases from J, with 10 bases between. The CDR3 is 11 residues long. In germline, CDR1 is MNHEY, CDR2 SMNVEV (reference sequence). The CDR3 reads CASNSIGEQFF. CDR3 nucleotide sequence: TGTGCCAGCAACTCAATCGGTGAGCAGTTCTTC.

The genes are TRBV27 and TRBJ2-7; TRBD2 aligns across 12 bases. The CDR3 loop spans 16 amino acids. The J segment lost 5 bases and the V segment lost 5 bases, leaving 10 bases of the junction unmatched. The germline gives CDR1 MNHEY, CDR2 SMNVEV (reference sequence). CDR3 loop: CASSRLQTSGSNEQYF. The CDR3 coding sequence is TGTGCCAGCAGTCGCCTCCAGACTAGCGGGAGCAACGAGCAGTACTTC.

V and J are TRBV27 and TRBJ2-7; no reliable D call. V was pared by 2 bases and J by 3 bases, with 8 bases between. CDR1 and CDR2 (germline): MNHEY, SMNVEV (reference sequence). The CDR3 extends over 13 amino acids. The CDR3: CASSLLVDYEQYF. DNA of the CDR3: TGTGCCAGCAGTTTACTGGTAGACTACGAGCAGTACTTC.

The V call is TRBV29-1, the J call TRBJ2-1, with D uncertain. CDR1 is SQVTM and CDR2 is ANQGSEA in the germline V gene. There are 13 residues in the CDR3. V gave up 6 bases and J gave up 8 bases, with 17 bases separating them. CDR3 region: CSVQDLHFYEQFF. DNA for the CDR3: TGCAGCGTGCAGGATTTGCACTTTTATGAGCAGTTCTTC.

The rearrangement joins TRBV7-2 to TRBJ2-3; D call uncertain. V shed 4 bases and J shed 5 bases, with 7 bases lying between them. Germline CDR1 is SGHTA and CDR2 is FQGNSA. This CDR3 region has 12 residues. The CDR3 loop is CASSSLLDTQYF. CDR3 DNA: TGTGCCAGCAGCTCCCTCTTAGATACGCAGTATTTT.

The chain joins TRBV5-1 to TRBJ2-3; D gene ambiguous. Trimming cost V 4 bases and J 0 bases, with 6 bases left between them. This CDR3 has 13 residues. Germline assignment: CDR1 SGHRS and CDR2 YFSETQ. The CDR3 DNA sequence: TGCGCCAGCAGCCCCTCTAGCACAGATACGCAGTATTTT. Its translation is CASSPSSTDTQYF.

The rearrangement uses TRBV2 and TRBJ2-6, with D unclear. In germline, CDR1 is SNHLY, CDR2 FYNNEI. Deletions cut 6 bases from V and 2 bases from J, with 14 bases between. The CDR3 extends over 16 amino acids. CDR3 DNA sequence: TGTGCCAGCAGCGCGGAAATGGTCGCTGGGGCCAACGTCCTGACTTTC. Its translation: CASSAEMVAGANVLTF. The complete variable domain, with remaining parts taken from reference TRBV2 and TRBJ2-6, reads EPEVTQTPSHQVTQMGQEVILRCVPISNHLYFYWYRQILGQKVEFLVSFYNNEISEKSEIFDDQFSVERPDGSNFTLKIRSTKLEDSAMYFCASSAEMVAGANVLTFGAGSRLTVL.

Only one count was recorded for this clone. The chain carries TRBV4-1 and TRBJ2-7; 7 positions agree with TRBD1. The CDR3 totals 14 residues. Germline V lookup: CDR1 MGHRA, CDR2 YSYEKL. Germline trimming cut 3 bases from V and 4 bases from J; bases unmatched to any gene: 6. CDR3 in amino acids: CASSQYTGEYEQYF. The CDR3 DNA reads TGCGCCAGCAGCCAGTATACAGGGGAGTACGAGCAGTACTTC.

The V call is TRBV19, the J call TRBJ1-2; D is undetermined. This CDR3 region has 15 residues. The germline V gene has CDR1 LNHDA and CDR2 SQIVND (reference sequence). Deletions cut 3 bases from V and 2 bases from J, with 13 bases between. The CDR3 coding sequence is TGTGCCAGTAGTATTTATGAGGGTTCCAACTATGGCTACACCTTC. This translates into CASSIYEGSNYGYTF.

The chain recombines TRBV2 with TRBJ1-3; 9 nucleotides match TRBD1. The V and J ends lost 6 bases and 5 bases, in that order; junction bases with no gene match: 2. The CDR3 totals 13 residues. Germline loops: CDR1 SNHLY, CDR2 FYNNEI. Here the CDR3 reads CASSGTGRNTIYF. CDR3 sequence (DNA): TGTGCCAGCAGCGGGACAGGGAGAAACACCATATATTTT.